Given below is one T cell receptor beta chain in context. Its target is unknown. The germline gives CDR1 SGHKS, CDR2 YYEKEE (reference sequence). There are 16 residues in the CDR3. V dropped 4 bases and J dropped 3 bases, with 14 bases sitting between them. CD4+ T cells from unexposed donors were obtained before the COVID-19 pandemic (2011-2018). This record comes from a study of CD4 T cells in relation to SARS-CoV-2 and coronaviruses. Overall study results and limits: The cross-reactivity analysis covered only spike protein, not other viral proteins. Samples before the pandemic and after infection were not matched within any donor. In around 60% of donors, memory CD4+ clonotypes crossrecognized SARS-CoV-2 and at least one common cold coronavirus spike.

The assay was immunoSEQ multiplex PCR, and TCRdb's table has in-frame clones only and misses some. The sample yields roughly 61,000 clones, 80% to 90% seen once. The specimen sequenced was memory CD4+ T cells from PBMCs. The J gene is TRBJ1-6, the V gene TRBV5-5; perhaps TRBD1 as D (6 bases). The TCR sequence derives from a human donor in good health. DNA for the CDR3: TGTGCCAGCAGCCCTCAAGACAGGCTCTATAATTCACCCCTCCACTTT. It translates to CASSPQDRLYNSPLHF. Based on the CDR3 plus reference TRBV5-5 and TRBJ1-6, the full variable domain is DAGVTQSPTHLIKTRGQQVTLRCSPISGHKSVSWYQQVLGQGPQFIFQYYEKEERGRGNFPDRFSARQFPNYSSELNVNALLLGDSALYLCASSPQDRLYNSPLHFGNGTRLTVT.